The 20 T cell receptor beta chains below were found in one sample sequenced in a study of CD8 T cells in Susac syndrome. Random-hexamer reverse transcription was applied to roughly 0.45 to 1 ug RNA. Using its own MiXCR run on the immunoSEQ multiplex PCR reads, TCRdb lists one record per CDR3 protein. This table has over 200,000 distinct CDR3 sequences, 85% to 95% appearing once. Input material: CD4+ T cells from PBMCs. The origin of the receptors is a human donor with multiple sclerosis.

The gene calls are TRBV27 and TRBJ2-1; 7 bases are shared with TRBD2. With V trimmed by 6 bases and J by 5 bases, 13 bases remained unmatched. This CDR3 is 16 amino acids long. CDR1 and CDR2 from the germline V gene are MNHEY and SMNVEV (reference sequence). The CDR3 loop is CASSTQTGGRNNEQFF. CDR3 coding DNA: TGTGCCAGCAGCACCCAGACGGGGGGTAGGAACAATGAGCAGTTCTTC.

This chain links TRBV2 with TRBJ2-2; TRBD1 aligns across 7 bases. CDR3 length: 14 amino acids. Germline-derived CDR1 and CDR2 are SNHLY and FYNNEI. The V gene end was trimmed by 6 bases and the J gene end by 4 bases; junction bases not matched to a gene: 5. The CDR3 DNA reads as TGTGCCAGCAGCTCACAGGGGTTCACCGGGGAGCTGTTTTTT. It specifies CASSSQGFTGELFF.

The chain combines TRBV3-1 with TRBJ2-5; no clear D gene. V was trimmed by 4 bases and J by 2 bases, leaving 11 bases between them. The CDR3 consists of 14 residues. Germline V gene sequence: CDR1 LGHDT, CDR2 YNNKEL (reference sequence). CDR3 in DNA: TGTGCCAGCAGCCCTTGGATGGGGCAAGAGACCCAGTACTTC. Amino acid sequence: CASSPWMGQETQYF.

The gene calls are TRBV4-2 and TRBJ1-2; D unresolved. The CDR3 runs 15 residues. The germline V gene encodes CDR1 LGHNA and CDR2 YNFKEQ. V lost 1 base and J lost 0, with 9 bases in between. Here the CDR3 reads CASSQGEAPNYGYTF. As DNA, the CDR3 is TGTGCCAGCAGCCAAGGGGAGGCCCCTAACTATGGCTACACCTTC.

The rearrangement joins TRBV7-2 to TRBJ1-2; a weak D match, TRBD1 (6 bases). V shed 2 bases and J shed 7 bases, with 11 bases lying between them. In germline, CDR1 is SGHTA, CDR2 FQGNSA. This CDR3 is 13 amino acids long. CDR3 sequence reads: CASSLHRAGGYTF. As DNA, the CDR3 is TGTGCCAGCAGCTTACACAGGGCGGGTGGCTACACCTTC. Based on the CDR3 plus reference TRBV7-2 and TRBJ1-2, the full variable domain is GAGVSQSPSNKVTEKGKDVELRCDPISGHTALYWYRQSLGQGLEFLIYFQGNSAPDKSGLPSDRFSAERTGGSVSTLTIQRTQQEDSAVYLCASSLHRAGGYTFGSGTRLTVV.

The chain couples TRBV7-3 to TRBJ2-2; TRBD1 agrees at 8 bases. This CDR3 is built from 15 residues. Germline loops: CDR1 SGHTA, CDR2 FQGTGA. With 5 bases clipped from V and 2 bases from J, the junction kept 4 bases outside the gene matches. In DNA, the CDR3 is TGTGCCAGCAGCCAGGGACAGGCAAACACCGGGGAGCTGTTTTTT. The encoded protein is CASSQGQANTGELFF.

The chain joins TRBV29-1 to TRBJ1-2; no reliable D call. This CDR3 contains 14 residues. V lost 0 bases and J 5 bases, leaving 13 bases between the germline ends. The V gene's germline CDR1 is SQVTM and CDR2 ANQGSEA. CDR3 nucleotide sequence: TGCAGCGTTGAAGATTGGCTCAGCAGATATGGCTACACCTTC. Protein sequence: CSVEDWLSRYGYTF. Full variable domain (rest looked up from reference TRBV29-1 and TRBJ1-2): SAVISQKPSRDICQRGTSLTIQCQVDSQVTMMFWYRQQPGQSLTLIATANQGSEATYESGFVIDKFPISRPNLTFSTLTVSNMSPEDSSIYLCSVEDWLSRYGYTFGSGTRLTVV.

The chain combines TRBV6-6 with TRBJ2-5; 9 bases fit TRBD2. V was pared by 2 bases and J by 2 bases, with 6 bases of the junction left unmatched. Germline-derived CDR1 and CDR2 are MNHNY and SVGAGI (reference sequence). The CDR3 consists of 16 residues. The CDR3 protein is CASSYRVAGVQETQYF. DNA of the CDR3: TGTGCCAGCAGTTACCGGGTAGCGGGGGTTCAAGAGACCCAGTACTTC.

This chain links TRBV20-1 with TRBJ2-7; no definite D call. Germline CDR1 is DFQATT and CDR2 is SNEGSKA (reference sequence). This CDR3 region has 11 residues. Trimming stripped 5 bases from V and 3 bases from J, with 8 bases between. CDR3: CSAEDGYEQYF. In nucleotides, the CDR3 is TGCAGTGCTGAGGACGGCTACGAGCAGTACTTC.

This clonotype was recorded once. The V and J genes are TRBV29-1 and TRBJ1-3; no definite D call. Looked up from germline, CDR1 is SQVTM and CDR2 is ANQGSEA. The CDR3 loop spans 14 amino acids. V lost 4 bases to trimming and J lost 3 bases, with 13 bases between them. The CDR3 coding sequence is TGCAGCGTTGGGCAGACGGCGGGTGGAAACACCATATATTTT. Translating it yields CSVGQTAGGNTIYF.

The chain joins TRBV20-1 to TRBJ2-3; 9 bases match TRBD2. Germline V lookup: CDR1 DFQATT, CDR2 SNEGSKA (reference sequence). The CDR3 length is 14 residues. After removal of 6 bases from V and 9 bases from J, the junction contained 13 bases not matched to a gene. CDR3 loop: CSAATRGGPGTQYF. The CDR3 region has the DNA TGCAGTGCAGCCACGCGGGGGGGCCCCGGGACGCAGTATTTT.

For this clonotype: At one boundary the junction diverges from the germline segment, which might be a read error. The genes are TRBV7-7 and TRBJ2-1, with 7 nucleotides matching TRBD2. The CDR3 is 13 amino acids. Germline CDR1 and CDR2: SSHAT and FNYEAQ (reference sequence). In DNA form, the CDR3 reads TGTGCTAGCAGCCGCGAAGCGGGAAATGAGCAGTTCTTC. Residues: CASSREAGNEQFF.

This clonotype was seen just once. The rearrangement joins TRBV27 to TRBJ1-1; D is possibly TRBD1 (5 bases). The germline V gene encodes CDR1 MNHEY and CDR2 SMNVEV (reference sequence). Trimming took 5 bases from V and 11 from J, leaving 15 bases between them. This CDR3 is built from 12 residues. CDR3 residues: CASSPSRGDAFF. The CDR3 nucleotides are TGTGCCAGCAGTCCCTCCCGGGGGGACGCTTTCTTT.

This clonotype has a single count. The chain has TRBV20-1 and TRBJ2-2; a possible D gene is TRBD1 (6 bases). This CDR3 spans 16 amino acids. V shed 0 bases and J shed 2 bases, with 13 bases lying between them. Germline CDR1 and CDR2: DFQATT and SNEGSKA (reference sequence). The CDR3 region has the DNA TGCAGTGCTAGAGATCAACAGGGAGTAAACACCGGGGAGCTGTTTTTT. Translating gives CSARDQQGVNTGELFF.

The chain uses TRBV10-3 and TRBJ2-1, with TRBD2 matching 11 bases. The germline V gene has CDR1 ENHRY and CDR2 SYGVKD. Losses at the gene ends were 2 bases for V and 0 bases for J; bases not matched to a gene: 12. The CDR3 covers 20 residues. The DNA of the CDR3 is TGTGCCATCAGTGAGCGGGAACTAGCGGGGGCGAGGGGCTCCTACAATGAGCAGTTCTTC. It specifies CAISERELAGARGSYNEQFF.

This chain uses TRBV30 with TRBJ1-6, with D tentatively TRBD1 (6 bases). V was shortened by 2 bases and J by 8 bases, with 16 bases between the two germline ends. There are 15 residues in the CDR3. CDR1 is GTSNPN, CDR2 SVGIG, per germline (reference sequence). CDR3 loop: CAWSRDTPGDSPLHF. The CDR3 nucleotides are TGTGCCTGGAGTAGGGACACCCCGGGGGATTCACCCCTCCACTTT. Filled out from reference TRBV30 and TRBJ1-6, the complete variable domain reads SQTIHQWPATLVQPVGSPLSLECTVEGTSNPNLYWYRQAAGRGLQLLFYSVGIGQISSEVPQNLSASRPQDRQFILSSKKLLLSDSGFYLCAWSRDTPGDSPLHFGNGTRLTVT.

CDR3 in amino acids: CASSQDISGGHNEQFF. Here the CDR3 DNA reads TGTGCCAGCAGCCAAGATATAAGCGGGGGACACAATGAGCAGTTCTTC. This chain connects TRBV3-1 to TRBJ2-1, with TRBD2 matching 8 bases. There are 16 residues in the CDR3. CDR1 is LGHDT and CDR2 is YNNKEL in the germline V gene (reference sequence). V shed 0 bases and J 5 bases; nucleotides not matched to a gene: 6.

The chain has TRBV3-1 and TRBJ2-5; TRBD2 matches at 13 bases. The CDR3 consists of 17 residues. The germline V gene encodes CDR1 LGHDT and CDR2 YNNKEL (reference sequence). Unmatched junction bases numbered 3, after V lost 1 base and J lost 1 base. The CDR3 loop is CASSQARLAGGQETQYF. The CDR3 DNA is TGTGCCAGCAGCCAAGCCAGACTAGCGGGGGGCCAAGAGACCCAGTACTTC.

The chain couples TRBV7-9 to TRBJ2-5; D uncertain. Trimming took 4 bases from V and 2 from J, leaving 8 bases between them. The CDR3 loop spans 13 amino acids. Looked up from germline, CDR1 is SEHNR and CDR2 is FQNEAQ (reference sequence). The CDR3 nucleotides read TGTGCCAGCAGCTACATGGGACAAGAGACCCAGTACTTC. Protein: CASSYMGQETQYF.

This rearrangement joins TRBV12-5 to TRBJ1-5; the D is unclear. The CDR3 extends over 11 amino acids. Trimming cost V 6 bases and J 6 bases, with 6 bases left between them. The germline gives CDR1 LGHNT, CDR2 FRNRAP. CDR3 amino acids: CASGPGQPQHF. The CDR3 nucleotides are TGTGCTAGTGGCCCCGGTCAGCCCCAGCATTTT.